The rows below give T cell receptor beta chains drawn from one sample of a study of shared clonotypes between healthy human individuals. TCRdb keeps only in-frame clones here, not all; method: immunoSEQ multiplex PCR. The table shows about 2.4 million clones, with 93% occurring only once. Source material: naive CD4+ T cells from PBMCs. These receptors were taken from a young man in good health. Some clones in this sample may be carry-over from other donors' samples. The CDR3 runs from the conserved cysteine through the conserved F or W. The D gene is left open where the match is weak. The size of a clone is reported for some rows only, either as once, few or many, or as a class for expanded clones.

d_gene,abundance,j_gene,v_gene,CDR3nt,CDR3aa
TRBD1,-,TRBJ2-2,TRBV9,TGTGCCAGCAGCGTCGGGACAGGCACCGGGGAGCTGTTTTTT,CASSVGTGTGELFF
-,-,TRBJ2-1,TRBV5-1,TGCGCCAGCAGCTTGGGTCGGGATAAGCAGTTCTTC,CASSLGRDKQFF
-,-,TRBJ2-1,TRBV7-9,TGTGCCAGCAGCTTGGTCAGGGGGTTTCCCGCGAGCGGGACGGAGTTCTTC,CASSLVRGFPASGTEFF
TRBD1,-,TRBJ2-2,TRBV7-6,TGTGCCAGCAGCCCGAGGGGGCAGGGCACCGGGGAGCTGTTTTTT,CASSPRGQGTGELFF
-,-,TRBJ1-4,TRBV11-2,TGTGCCAGCAGCTTAGATAACAGGGTGTTTGAAAAACTGTTTTTT,CASSLDNRVFEKLFF
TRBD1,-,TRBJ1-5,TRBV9,TGTGCCAGCAGCGCCCAGGGGGTTAATCAGCCCCAGCATTTT,CASSAQGVNQPQHF
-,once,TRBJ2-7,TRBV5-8,TGTGCCAGCAGCTTGGGACAGACAGGATATTACGAGCAGTACTTC,CASSLGQTGYYEQYF
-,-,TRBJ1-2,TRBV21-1,TGTGCCAGCAGCAAAGAGGATGCCGAACACTTC,CASSKEDAEHF
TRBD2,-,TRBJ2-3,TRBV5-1,TGCGCCAGCAGCTCCTTTACTAGCGGGAGGATGACAGATACGCAGTATTTT,CASSSFTSGRMTDTQYF
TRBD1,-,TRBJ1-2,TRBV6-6,TGTGCCAGCAGTTACGACAGGGCGATCTATGGCTACACCTTC,CASSYDRAIYGYTF
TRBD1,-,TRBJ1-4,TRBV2,TGTGCCAGCAGCCCAGGGGGGACAGGGAGGGCTAATGAAAAACTGTTTTTT,CASSPGGTGRANEKLFF
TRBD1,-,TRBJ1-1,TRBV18,TGTGCCAGCTCAACTTCGGACAGGGGATCCACTGAAGCTTTCTTT,CASSTSDRGSTEAFF
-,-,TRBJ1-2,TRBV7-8,TGTGCCAGCAGCTTAACCGCGGCGACATGGTCCAACTATGGCTACACCTTC,CASSLTAATWSNYGYTF
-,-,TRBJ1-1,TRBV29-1,TGCAGCGTTGTGGGCCAGGGAACTGAAGCTTTCTTT,CSVVGQGTEAFF
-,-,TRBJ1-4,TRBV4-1,TGCGCCAGCAGCCAAGTGGGTACGGGACTTGGGGAAAAACTGTTTTTT,CASSQVGTGLGEKLFF
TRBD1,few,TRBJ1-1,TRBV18,TGTGCCAGCTCACTTGGACAGGCTCGGAACACTGAAGCTTTCTTT,CASSLGQARNTEAFF
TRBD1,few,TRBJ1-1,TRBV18,TGTGCCAGCTCACCTCGGGACAGTACCGAAGCTTTCTTT,CASSPRDSTEAFF
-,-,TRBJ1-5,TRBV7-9,TGTGCCAGCAGCAAAAACGTGGGGTCAGGCAATCAGCCCCAGCATTTT,CASSKNVGSGNQPQHF
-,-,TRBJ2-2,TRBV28,TGTGCCAGCAGTTTGGTACAGGGCACCGGGGAGCTGTTTTTT,CASSLVQGTGELFF
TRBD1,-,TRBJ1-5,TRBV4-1,TGCGCCAGCAGCCAAGGACAGGGGCGCAGCAATCAGCCCCAGCATTTT,CASSQGQGRSNQPQHF
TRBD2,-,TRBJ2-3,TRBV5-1,TGCGCCAGCAGCTTGGGAAAGACTAGCGGCGCCGATACGCAGTATTTT,CASSLGKTSGADTQYF
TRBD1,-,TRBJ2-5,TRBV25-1,TGTGCCAGCAGACCCTATCCGGGACAGACGTACCAAGAGACCCAGTACTTC,CASRPYPGQTYQETQYF
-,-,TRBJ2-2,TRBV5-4,TGTGCCAGCAGCTTGGAACGGAGGAACACCGGGGAGCTGTTTTTT,CASSLERRNTGELFF
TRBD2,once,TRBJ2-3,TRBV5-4,TGTGCCAGCAATAGCCTAGCGGGAGGGATGAAAGATACGCAGTATTTT,CASNSLAGGMKDTQYF
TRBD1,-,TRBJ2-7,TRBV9,TGTGCCAGCAGCGTAGGGGGGACAGGAGCCTACGAGCAGTACTTC,CASSVGGTGAYEQYF
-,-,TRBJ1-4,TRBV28,TGTGCCAGCAGACCACCCTTTGGTGAAAAACTGTTTTTT,CASRPPFGEKLFF
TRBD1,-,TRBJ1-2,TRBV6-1,TGTGCCAGCACAGGGGGCTATGGCTACACCTTC,CASTGGYGYTF
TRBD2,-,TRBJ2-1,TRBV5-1,TGCGCCAGCAGCTTATCGGCTAGCGGGAGTAATGAGCAGTTCTTC,CASSLSASGSNEQFF
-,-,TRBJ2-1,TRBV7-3,TGTGCCAGCAGCTTCCGACTGGGCAATGAGCAGTTCTTC,CASSFRLGNEQFF
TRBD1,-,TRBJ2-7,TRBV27,TGTGCCAGCAGAACACTGACAGGGACAAAAACCTACGAGCAGTACTTC,CASRTLTGTKTYEQYF
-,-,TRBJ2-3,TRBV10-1,TGCGCCAGCAGTGAGCCGACACTGGGACACCTCGCAGGAGATACGCAGTATTTT,CASSEPTLGHLAGDTQYF
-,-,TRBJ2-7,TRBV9,TGTGCCAGCAGCGTAAGCACATACTACGAGCAGTACTTC,CASSVSTYYEQYF
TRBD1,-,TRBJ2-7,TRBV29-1,TGCAGCGTGGGACAGAGCTTCGTCTACGAGCAGTACTTC,CSVGQSFVYEQYF
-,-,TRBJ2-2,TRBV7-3,TGTGCCAGCAGCCCCCCCTCAGGGATTAACACCGGGGAGCTGTTTTTT,CASSPPSGINTGELFF
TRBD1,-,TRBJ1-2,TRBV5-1,TGCGCCAGCAGCCGGGACAGGGTCTATGGCTACACCTTC,CASSRDRVYGYTF
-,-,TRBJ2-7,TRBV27,TGTGCCAGCACCGTTACCTACGAGCAGTACTTC,CASTVTYEQYF
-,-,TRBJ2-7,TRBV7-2,TGTGCCAGCAGCTTATCCCCCCCAGCGCTAGCCTACGAGCAGTACTTC,CASSLSPPALAYEQYF
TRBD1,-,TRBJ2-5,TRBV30,TGTGCCTTCCACAGGGGGCTTCAAGAGACCCAGTACTTC,CAFHRGLQETQYF
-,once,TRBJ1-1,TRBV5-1,TGCGCCAGCAGCCCTCACGACGGGCAGAACACTGAAGCTTTCTTT,CASSPHDGQNTEAFF
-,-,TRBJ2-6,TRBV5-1,TGCGCCAGCAGCACGGAACCCCGGGACAACTCTGGGGCCAACGTCCTGACTTTC,CASSTEPRDNSGANVLTF
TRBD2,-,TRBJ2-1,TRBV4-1,TGCGCCAGCAGCCAACCTACTAGCGGGAGGTCGCAGGAGCAGTTCTTC,CASSQPTSGRSQEQFF
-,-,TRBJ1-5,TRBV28,TGTGCCAGCAGTTTAGGGAGGGGTCGCAATCAGCCCCAGCATTTT,CASSLGRGRNQPQHF
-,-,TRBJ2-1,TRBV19,TGTGCCAGTAGTATAGGTCGACACCGCTACAATGAGCAGTTCTTC,CASSIGRHRYNEQFF
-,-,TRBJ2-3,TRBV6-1,TGTGCCAGCAGTGAGCCGGGTGGTGTTACAGATACGCAGTATTTT,CASSEPGGVTDTQYF
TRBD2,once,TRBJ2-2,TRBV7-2,TGTGCCAGCAGCTCCACCTTGCCGTCTAGCGGGAGGTCCACCGGGGAGCTGTTTTTT,CASSSTLPSSGRSTGELFF
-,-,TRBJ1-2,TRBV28,TGTGCCACCCATTCCGGGGGGTCAGCTAACTATGGCTACACCTTC,CATHSGGSANYGYTF
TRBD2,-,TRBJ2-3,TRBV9,TGTGCCAGCAGCGTAAGGGCCAGCGGGGGCACAGATACGCAGTATTTT,CASSVRASGGTDTQYF
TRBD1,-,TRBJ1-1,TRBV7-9,TGTGCCAGCAGCTTAGGGGCAGGGGGTACGGACACTGAAGCTTTCTTT,CASSLGAGGTDTEAFF
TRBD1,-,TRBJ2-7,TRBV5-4,TGTGCCAGCAGCTTACGACAGGGTCTCTACGAGCAGTACTTC,CASSLRQGLYEQYF
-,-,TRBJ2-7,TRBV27,TGTGCCAACCCTACGGGGGGCAAAGGAAACTACGAGCAGTACTTC,CANPTGGKGNYEQYF
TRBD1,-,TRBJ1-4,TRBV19,TGTGCCAGCGCCCTCCGGGACAGAGGACAAAAACTGTTTTTT,CASALRDRGQKLFF
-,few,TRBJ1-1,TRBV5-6,TGTGCCAGCAGCTTGGGATTGAACACTGAAGCTTTCTTT,CASSLGLNTEAFF
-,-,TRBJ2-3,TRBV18,TGTGCCAGCTCACCACTCTCCGTTTCCGATACGCAGTATTTT,CASSPLSVSDTQYF
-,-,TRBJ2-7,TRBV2,TGTGCCAGCAGTGAAATACAGGGCGGTGGCGAGCAGTACTTC,CASSEIQGGGEQYF
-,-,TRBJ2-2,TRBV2,TGTGCCAGCAGTGACTTGGGACCCCCGGGGACCGGGGAGCTGTTTTTT,CASSDLGPPGTGELFF
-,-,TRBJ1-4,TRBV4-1,TGCGCCAGCAGCCCCTGGACAGACCCAACTAATGAAAAACTGTTTTTT,CASSPWTDPTNEKLFF
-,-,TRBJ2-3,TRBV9,TGTGCCAGCAGCGAGCCCAAGGGGCACCAAATGATAGATACGCAGTATTTT,CASSEPKGHQMIDTQYF
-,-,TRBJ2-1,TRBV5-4,TGTGCCAGCAGCCAACAAAAAGCCAATGAGCAGTTCTTC,CASSQQKANEQFF
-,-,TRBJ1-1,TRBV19,TGTGCCAGTAGTATGGGGAGAGGGGGAACTGAAGCTTTCTTT,CASSMGRGGTEAFF
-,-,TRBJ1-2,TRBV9,TGTGCCAGCAGCGTATACCGGACGGCGGACTATGGCTACACCTTC,CASSVYRTADYGYTF